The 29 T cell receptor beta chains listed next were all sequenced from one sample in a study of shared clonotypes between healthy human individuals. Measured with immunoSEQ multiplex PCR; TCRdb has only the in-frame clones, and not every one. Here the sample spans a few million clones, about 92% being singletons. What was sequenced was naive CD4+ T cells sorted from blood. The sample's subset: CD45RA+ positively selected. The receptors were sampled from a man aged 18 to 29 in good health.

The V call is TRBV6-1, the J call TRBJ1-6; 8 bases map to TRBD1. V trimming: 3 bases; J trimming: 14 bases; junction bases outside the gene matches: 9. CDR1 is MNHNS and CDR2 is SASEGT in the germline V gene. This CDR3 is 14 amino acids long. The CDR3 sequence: CASSDQGATGALHF. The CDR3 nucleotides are TGTGCCAGCAGTGACCAGGGGGCTACCGGAGCCCTCCACTTT.

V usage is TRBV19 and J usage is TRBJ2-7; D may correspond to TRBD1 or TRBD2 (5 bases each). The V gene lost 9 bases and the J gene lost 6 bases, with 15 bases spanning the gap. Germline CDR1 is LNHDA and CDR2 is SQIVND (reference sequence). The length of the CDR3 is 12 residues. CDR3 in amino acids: CASGDGLREQYF. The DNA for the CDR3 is TGTGCCAGCGGGGACGGGTTGCGCGAGCAGTACTTC. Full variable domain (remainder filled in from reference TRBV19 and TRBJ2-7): DGGITQSPKYLFRKEGQNVTLSCEQNLNHDAMYWYRQDPGQGLRLIYYSQIVNDFQKGDIAEGYSVSREKKESFPLTVTSAQKNPTAFYLCASGDGLREQYFGPGTRLTVT.

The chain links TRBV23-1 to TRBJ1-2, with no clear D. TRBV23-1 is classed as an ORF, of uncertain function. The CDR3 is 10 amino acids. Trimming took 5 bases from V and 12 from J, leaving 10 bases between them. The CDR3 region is CASSFPLDTF. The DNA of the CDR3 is TGCGCCAGCAGTTTCCCCCTTGACACCTTC.

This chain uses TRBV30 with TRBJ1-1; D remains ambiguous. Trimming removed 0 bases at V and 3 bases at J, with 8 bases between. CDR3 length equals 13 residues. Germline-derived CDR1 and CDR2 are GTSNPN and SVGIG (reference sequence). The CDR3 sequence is CAWSVHGDTEAFF. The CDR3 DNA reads TGTGCCTGGAGTGTACACGGGGACACTGAAGCTTTCTTT.

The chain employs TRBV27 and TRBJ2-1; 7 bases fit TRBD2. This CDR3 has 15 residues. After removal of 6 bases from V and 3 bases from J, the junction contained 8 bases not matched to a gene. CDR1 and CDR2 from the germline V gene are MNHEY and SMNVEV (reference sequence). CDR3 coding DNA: TGTGCCAGCAGGCCTCTAGCGGACGGCTACAATGAGCAGTTCTTC. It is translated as CASRPLADGYNEQFF.

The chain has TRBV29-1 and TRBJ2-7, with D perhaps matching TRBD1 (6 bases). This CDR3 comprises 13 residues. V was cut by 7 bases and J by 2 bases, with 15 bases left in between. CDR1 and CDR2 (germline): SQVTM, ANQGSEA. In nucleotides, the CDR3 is TGCAGCGCCCAGAAGACAGGCACCTACGAGCAGTACTTC. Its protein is CSAQKTGTYEQYF.

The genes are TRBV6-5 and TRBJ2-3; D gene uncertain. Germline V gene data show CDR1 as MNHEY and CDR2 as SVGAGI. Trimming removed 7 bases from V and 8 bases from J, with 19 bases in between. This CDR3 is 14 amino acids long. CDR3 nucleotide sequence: TGTGCCAGCACCTCCGGGCCTCCGGACGGTACGCAGTATTTT. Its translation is CASTSGPPDGTQYF.

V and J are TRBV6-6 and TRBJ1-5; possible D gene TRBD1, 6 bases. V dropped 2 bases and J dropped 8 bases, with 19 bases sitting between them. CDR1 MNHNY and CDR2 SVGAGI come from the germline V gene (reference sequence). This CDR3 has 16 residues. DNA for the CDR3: TGTGCCAGCAGTTACGGAGGAGGGGGTCTGAGGGAGCCCCAGCATTTT. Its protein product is CASSYGGGGLREPQHF.

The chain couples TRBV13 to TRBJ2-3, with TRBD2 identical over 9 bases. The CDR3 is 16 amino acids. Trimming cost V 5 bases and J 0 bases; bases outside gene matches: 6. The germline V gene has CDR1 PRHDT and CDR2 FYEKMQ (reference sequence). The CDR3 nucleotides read TGTGCCAGCAGCATTGCTAGCGGGGCTAGCACAGATACGCAGTATTTT. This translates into CASSIASGASTDTQYF.

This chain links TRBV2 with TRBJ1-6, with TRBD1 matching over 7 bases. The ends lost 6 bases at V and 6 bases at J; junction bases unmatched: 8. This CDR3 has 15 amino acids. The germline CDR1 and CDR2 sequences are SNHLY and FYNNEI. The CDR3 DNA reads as TGTGCCAGCAGAGCGGGACAGTCGGTTAATTCACCCCTCCACTTT. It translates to CASRAGQSVNSPLHF.

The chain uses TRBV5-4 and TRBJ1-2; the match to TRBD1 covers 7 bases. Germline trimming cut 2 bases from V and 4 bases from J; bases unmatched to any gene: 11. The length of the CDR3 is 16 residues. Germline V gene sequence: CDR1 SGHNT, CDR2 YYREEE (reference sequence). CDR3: CASSLETSGGVYGYTF. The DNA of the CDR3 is TGTGCCAGCAGCTTAGAGACTTCAGGGGGTGTCTATGGCTACACCTTC.

CDR3 nucleotides: TGCAGCGCCCAAGAAAAGCCTGCAAACTACGAGCAGTACTTC. Protein: CSAQEKPANYEQYF. The genes are TRBV29-1 and TRBJ2-7; D is unresolved. In germline, CDR1 is SQVTM, CDR2 ANQGSEA. V was pared by 7 bases and J by 3 bases, with 19 bases between. This CDR3 comprises 14 residues.

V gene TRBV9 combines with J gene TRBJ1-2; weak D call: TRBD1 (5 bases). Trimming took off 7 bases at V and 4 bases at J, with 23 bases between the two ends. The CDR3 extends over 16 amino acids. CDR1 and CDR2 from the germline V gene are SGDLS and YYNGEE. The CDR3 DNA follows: TGTGCCAGCGGGAAGTCCAGGGCAGGACCCTTCTATGGCTACACCTTC. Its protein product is CASGKSRAGPFYGYTF.

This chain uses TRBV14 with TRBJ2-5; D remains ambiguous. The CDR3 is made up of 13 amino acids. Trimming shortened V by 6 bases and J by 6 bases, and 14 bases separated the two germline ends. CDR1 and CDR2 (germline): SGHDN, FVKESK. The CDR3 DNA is TGTGCCAGCAGTACCGGGCCTAAAAAGACCCAGTACTTC. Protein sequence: CASSTGPKKTQYF. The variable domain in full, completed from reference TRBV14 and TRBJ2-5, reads EAGVTQFPSHSVIEKGQTVTLRCDPISGHDNLYWYRRVMGKEIKFLLHFVKESKQDESGMPNNRFLAERTGGTYSTLKVQPAELEDSGVYFCASSTGPKKTQYFGPGTRLLVL.

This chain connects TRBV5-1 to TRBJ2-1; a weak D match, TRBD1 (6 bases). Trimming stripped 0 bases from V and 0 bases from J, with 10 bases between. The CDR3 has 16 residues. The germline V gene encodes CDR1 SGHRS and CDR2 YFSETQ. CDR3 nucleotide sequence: TGCGCCAGCAGCTTGGCCGGGACAACCTCCTACAATGAGCAGTTCTTC. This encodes CASSLAGTTSYNEQFF.

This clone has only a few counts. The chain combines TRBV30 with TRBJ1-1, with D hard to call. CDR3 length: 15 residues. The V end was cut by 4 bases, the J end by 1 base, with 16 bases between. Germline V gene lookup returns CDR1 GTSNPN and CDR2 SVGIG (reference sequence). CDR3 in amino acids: CAWTPVDMRNTEAFF. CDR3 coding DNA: TGTGCCTGGACCCCTGTAGACATGAGGAACACTGAAGCTTTCTTT. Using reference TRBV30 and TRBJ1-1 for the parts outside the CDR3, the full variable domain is SQTIHQWPATLVQPVGSPLSLECTVEGTSNPNLYWYRQAAGRGLQLLFYSVGIGQISSEVPQNLSASRPQDRQFILSSKKLLLSDSGFYLCAWTPVDMRNTEAFFGQGTRLTVV.

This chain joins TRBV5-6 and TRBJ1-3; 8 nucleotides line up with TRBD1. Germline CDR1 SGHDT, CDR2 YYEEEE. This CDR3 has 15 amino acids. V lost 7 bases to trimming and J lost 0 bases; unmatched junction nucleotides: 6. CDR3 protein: CASEHRGNSGNTIYF. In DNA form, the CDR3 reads TGTGCCAGCGAGCACAGGGGGAACTCTGGAAACACCATATATTTT.

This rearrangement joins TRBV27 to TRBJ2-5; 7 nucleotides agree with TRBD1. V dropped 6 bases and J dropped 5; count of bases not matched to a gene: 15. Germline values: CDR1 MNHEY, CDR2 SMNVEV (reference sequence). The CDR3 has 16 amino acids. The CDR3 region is CASRPGTDLLRETQYF. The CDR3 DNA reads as TGTGCCAGCAGACCGGGGACAGACCTCCTTCGGGAGACCCAGTACTTC.

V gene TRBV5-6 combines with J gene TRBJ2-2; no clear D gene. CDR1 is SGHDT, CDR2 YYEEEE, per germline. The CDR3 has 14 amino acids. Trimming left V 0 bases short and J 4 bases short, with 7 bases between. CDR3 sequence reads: CASSLGMATGELFF. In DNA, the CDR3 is TGTGCCAGCAGCTTGGGGATGGCCACCGGGGAGCTGTTTTTT.

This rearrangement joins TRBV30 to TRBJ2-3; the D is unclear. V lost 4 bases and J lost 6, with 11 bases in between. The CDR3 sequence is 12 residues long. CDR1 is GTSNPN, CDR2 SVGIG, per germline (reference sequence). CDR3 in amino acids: CAWTGDTDTQYF. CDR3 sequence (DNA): TGTGCCTGGACTGGAGACACGGATACGCAGTATTTT.

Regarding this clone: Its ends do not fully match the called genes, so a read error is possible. The CDR3 region is CASSRSGTSANKPNF. The CDR3 DNA reads TGTGCCAGCTCAAGATCTGGGACTAGTGCTAACAAACCCAACTTC. The rearrangement links TRBV18 to TRBJ2-5; 8 bases are shared with TRBD2. The length of the CDR3 is 15 residues. The germline V gene has CDR1 KGHSH and CDR2 LQKENI.

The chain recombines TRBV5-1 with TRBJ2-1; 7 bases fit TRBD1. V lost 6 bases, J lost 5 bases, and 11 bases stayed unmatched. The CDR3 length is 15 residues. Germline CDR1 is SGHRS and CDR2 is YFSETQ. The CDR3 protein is CASNIGDRDNNEQFF. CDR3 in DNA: TGCGCCAGCAACATAGGAGACAGGGATAACAATGAGCAGTTCTTC. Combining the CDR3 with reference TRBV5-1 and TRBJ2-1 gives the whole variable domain KAGVTQTPRYLIKTRGQQVTLSCSPISGHRSVSWYQQTPGQGLQFLFEYFSETQRNKGNFPGRFSGRQFSNSRSEMNVSTLELGDSALYLCASNIGDRDNNEQFFGPGTRLTVL.

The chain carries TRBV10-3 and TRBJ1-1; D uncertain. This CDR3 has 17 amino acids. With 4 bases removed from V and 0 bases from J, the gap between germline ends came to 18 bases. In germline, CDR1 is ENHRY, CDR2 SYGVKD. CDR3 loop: CAISVGLTGNMNTEAFF. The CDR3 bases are TGTGCCATCAGTGTCGGTTTAACCGGTAATATGAACACTGAAGCTTTCTTT.

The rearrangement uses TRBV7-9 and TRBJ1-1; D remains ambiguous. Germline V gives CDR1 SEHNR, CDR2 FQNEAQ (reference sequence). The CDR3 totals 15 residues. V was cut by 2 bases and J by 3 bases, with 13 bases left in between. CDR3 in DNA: TGTGCCAGCAGCTTAATCGAGTTTCGCGACACTGAAGCTTTCTTT. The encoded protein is CASSLIEFRDTEAFF. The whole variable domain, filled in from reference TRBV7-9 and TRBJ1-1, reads DTGVSQNPRHKITKRGQNVTFRCDPISEHNRLYWYRQTLGQGPEFLTYFQNEAQLEKSRLLSDRFSAERPKGSFSTLEIQRTEQGDSAMYLCASSLIEFRDTEAFFGQGTRLTVV.

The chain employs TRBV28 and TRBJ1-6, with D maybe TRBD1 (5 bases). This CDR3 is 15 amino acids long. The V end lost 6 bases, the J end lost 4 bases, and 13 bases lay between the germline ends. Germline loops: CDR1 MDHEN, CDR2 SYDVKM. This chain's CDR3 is CASSNGQLYNSPLHF. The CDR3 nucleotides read TGTGCCAGCAGCAATGGACAATTGTATAATTCACCCCTCCACTTT.

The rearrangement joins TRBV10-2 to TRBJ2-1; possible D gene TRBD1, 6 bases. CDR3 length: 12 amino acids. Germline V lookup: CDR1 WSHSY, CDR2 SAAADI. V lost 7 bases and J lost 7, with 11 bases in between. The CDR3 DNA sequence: TGCGCCAGCACCCGGACAGCAAATGAGCAGTTCTTC. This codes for CASTRTANEQFF.

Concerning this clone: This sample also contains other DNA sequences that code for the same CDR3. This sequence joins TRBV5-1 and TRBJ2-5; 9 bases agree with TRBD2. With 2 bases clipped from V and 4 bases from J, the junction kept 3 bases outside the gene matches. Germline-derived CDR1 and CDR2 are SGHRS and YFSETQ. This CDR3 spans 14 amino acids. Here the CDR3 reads CASSFSGSPETQYF. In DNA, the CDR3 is TGCGCCAGCAGCTTTAGCGGGAGTCCAGAGACCCAGTACTTC.

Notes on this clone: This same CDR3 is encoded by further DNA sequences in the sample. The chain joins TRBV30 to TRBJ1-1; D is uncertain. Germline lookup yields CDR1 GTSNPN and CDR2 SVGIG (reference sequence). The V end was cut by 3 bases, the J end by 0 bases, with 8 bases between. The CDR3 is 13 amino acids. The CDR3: CAWRGRMNTEAFF. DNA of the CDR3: TGTGCCTGGAGGGGGAGAATGAACACTGAAGCTTTCTTT.

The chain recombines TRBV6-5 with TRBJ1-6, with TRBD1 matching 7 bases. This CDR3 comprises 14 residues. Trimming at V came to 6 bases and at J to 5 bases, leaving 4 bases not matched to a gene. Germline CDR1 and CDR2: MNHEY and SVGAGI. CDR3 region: CASRPGTDNSPLHF. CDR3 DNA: TGTGCCAGCAGACCCGGGACAGATAATTCACCCCTCCACTTT.